A selection of T cell receptor beta chains follows, all from one sample in a study of response to subunit inactivated influenza vaccine. TCRdb called the RT-PCR reads again in MiXCR, with one record for every CDR3 protein. Altogether hundreds of thousands of distinct CDR3 sequences are present, 21% being singletons, with the ten largest covering about 10%. Sequencing was performed on PBMCs from blood, taken 21 months after vaccination. The receptor source for this set is a man aged 45-69 years who received an inactivated influenza vaccine. CDR3s leave out the opening cysteine and the closing phenylalanine or tryptophan. Size values are once, few and many counts, or a class for expanded clones, and some rows have none.

len: 14
abundance: .
v_gene: TRBV19
CDR3aa: ASSTRTGLGVTEAF

len: 11
abundance: .
v_gene: TRBV7-6
CDR3aa: ASSFRDNTEAF

len: 14
abundance: .
v_gene: TRBV9
CDR3aa: ASSDNRDHRRYGYT

len: 11
abundance: few
v_gene: TRBV12-3/TRBV12-4
CDR3aa: ASNPTVNYGYT

len: 12
abundance: few
v_gene: TRBV4-3
CDR3aa: ASSQLLASNEQY

len: 12
abundance: few
v_gene: TRBV4-2
CDR3aa: ASSQSSMAGELF

len: 12
abundance: few
v_gene: TRBV20-1
CDR3aa: SASASYSNQPQH

len: 12
abundance: .
v_gene: TRBV7-2
CDR3aa: ASRRDSLNSPLH

len: 16
abundance: .
v_gene: TRBV27
CDR3aa: ASSSRRGTSGREDTQY

len: 12
abundance: .
v_gene: TRBV5-1
CDR3aa: ASSLASRNYEQY

len: 13
abundance: few
v_gene: TRBV3-1
CDR3aa: ASSQFLAEYNEQF

len: 13
abundance: .
v_gene: TRBV5-1
CDR3aa: ASSRDRFRSYEQY

len: 12
abundance: .
v_gene: TRBV12-3/TRBV12-4
CDR3aa: ASSLPGTNNEQF

len: 11
abundance: .
v_gene: TRBV4-2
CDR3aa: ASSQDSRVEQY

len: 15
abundance: .
v_gene: TRBV20-1
CDR3aa: SARVGSRAGNNQPQH

len: 11
abundance: .
v_gene: TRBV12-3/TRBV12-4
CDR3aa: ASSSGAYNEQF

len: 11
abundance: many
v_gene: TRBV29-1
CDR3aa: SVWTASEEKLF

len: 14
abundance: .
v_gene: TRBV6-1
CDR3aa: ASRKDSSSYNSPLH

len: 11
abundance: .
v_gene: TRBV6-1
CDR3aa: ASSEAPNQPQH

len: 12
abundance: few
v_gene: TRBV5-6
CDR3aa: ASSYRAGVGEQY

len: 15
abundance: many
v_gene: TRBV18
CDR3aa: ASSPPEWGLTYNEQF

len: 13
abundance: .
v_gene: TRBV4-1
CDR3aa: ASSQDDTVGDTQY

len: 14
abundance: .
v_gene: TRBV29-1
CDR3aa: SGGRGLTPMNTEAF

len: 12
abundance: few
v_gene: TRBV3-1
CDR3aa: ASSPGTDNYGYT

len: 12
abundance: .
v_gene: TRBV5-1
CDR3aa: ASSFGQSQETQY